In this sample, the clone carrying this T cell receptor beta chain turned up many times. TCRdb passed the RACE reads through MiXCR, listing each CDR3 protein once. This table has about 76,000 distinct CDR3 sequences, over 10% appearing once. The sample comes from a study of human T cells and chemical hapten exposure. CDR1 is SEHNR and CDR2 is FQNEAQ in the germline V gene (reference sequence). Trimming shortened V by 0 bases and J by 11 bases, and 7 bases separated the two germline ends. The CDR3 runs 11 residues. Time point given: patch test 3, about 24 weeks after DPC sensitization. The sample's treatment: therapeutic diphenylcyclopropenone sensitization with weekly scalp DPC. Phlebotomy was performed prior to application of every patch test. Extraction of total RNA was performed on unfractionated whole blood.

The sequence was collected from a woman aged 45-60 years with alopecia areata. Some clones in this sample may be carry-over from other donors' samples. Sequencing used whole blood, obtained in connection with sensitization to the hapten diphenylcyclopropenone (DPC). The V and J genes are TRBV7-9 and TRBJ1-1; D is unresolved. The CDR3 DNA reads TGTGCCAGCAGCTTAGCGTCTCTGGCTTTCTTT. This sequence encodes CASSLASLAFF.